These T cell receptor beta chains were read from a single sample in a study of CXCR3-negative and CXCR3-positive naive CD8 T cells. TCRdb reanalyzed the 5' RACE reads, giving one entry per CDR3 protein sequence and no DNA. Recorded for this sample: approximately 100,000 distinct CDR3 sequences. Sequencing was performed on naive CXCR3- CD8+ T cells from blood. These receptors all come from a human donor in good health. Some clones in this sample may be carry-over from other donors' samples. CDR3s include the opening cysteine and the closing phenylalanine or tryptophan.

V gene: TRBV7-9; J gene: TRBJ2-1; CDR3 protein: CASSHGNSRDNEQFF
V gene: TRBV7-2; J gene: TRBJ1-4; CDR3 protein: CASSLVRQGLTNEKLFF
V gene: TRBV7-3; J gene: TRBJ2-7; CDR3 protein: CASSYSGGSEQYF
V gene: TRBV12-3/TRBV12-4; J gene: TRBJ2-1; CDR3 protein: CASSPPRNEQFF
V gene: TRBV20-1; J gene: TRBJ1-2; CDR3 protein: CSARGGALITNYGYTF
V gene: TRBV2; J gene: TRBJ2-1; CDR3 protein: CASRRLAGGTAYNEQFF
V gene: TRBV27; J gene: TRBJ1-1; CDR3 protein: CASSFGQGNTEAFF
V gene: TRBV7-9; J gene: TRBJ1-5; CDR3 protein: CASSHGGINQPQHF
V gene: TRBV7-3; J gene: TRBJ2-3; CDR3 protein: CASSLKGGGADTQYF
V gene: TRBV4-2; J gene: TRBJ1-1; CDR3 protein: CASSQEGGGTEAFF
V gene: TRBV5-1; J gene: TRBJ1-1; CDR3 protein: CASSLVGTVTLPEAFF
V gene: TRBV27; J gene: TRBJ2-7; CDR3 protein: CASSRRGSSYEQYF
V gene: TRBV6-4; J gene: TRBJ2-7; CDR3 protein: CASKGGGLSYEQYF
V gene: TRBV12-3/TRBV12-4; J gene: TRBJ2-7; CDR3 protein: CASSLYEVHEQYF
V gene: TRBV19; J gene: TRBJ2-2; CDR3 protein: CASRTGTSGGPAVGGELFF
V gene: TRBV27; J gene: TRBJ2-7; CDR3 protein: CASAPGTAITYEQYF
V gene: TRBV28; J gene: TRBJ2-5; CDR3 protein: CASRYRQGALAETQYF
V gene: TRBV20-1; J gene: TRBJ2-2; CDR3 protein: CSARGVRTGELFF
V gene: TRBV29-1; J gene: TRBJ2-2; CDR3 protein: CSVVRWNTGELFF
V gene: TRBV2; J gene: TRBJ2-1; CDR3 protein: CASRGLGTGDRHEQFF
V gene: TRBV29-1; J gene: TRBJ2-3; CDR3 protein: CSVDNSVLSTDTQYF
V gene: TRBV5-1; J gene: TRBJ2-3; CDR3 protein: CASSTPQTGTEDPDTQYF
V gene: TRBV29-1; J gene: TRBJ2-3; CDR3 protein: CSVEGGFGSTDTQYF
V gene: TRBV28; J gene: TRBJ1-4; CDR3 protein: CASSLVPQGEANEKLFF
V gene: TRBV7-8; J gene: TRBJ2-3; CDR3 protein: CASSAPTGGLIADTQYF
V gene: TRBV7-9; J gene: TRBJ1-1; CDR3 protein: CASSLVDTEAFF
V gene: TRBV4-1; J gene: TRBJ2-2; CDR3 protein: CASSPIGSQGTGELFF
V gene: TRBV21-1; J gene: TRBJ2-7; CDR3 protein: CASSKEWGRIEQYF
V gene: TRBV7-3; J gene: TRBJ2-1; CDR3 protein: CASSDNPWEGGEQFF
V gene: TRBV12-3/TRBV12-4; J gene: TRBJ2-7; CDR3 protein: CASSRGHEQYF
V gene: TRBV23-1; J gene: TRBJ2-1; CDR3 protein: CAGSQGGLISSYNEQFF
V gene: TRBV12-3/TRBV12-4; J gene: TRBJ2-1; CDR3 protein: CASSLTIGGEQFF
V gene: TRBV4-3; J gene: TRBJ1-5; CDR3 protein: CASSQDTGYQPQHF
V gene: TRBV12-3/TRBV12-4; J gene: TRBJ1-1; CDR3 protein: CASSLGRGTEAFF
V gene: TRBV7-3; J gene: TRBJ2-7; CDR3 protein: CASSLTGGEDEQYF
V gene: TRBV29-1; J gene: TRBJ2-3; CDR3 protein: CSVKGYSPDTQYF
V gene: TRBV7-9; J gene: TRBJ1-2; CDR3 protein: CASSSRDSYITNYGYTF
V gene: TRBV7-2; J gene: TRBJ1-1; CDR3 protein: CASSDYRGSENTEAFF
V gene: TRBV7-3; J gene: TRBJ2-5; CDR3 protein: CASSSRTSFPETQYF
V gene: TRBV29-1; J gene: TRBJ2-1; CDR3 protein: CSERQGSSYNEQFF
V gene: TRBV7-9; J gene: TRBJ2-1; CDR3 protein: CASSRRTEKYNEQFF
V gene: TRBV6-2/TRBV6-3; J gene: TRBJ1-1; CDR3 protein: CASSYPSEVAEAFF
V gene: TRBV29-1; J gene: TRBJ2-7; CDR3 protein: CSVANSFYEQYF
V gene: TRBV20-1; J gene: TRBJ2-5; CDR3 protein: CSARGTAQETQYF
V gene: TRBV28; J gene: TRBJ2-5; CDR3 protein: CASSLLGTGGAGETQYF
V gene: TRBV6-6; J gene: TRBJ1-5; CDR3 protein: CASSQGAGQPQHF
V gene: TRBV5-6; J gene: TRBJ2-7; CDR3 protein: CASSLIQGAYEQYF
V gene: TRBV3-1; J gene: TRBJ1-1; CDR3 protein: CASSQGEGTEAFF
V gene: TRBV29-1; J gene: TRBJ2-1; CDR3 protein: CSVGEGRDEQFF
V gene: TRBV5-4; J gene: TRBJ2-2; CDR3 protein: CASSLGQDNTGELFF
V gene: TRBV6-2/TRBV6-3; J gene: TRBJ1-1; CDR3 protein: CASSSSGREMNTEAFF
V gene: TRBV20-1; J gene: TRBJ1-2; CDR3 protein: CSARGDSNNYGYTF
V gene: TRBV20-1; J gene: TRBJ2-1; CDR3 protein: CSARLLAASYNEQFF
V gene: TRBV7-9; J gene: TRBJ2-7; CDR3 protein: CASSLVSGPYEQYF
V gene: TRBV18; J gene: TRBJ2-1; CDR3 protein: CASSPGASGRAYNEQFF
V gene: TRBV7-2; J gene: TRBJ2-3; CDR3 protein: CASSLRPIRATQYF
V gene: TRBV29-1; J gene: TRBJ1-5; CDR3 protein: CSVGEGNQPQHF
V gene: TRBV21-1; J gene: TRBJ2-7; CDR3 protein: CASSKLRDRGDEQYF
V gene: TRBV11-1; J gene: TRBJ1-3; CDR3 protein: CASYDGELGNTIYF
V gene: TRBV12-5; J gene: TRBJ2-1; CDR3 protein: CASGPGQQPQFF